The 13 T cell receptor beta chains given below trace back to one sample, sequenced in a study of CD8+ T cells in alopecia areata (dated by TCRdb to 2017 to 2018). Libraries were made using the immunoSEQ multiplex PCR assay. RNA was extracted from all samples and reverse transcribed into cDNA as template for TCR sequencing. TCRdb mirrors the immuneACCESS table, restricted to in-frame sequences. Some clones are absent from its copies; in checked studies, under half trace to an unresolved V gene, and the reason for the others is unknown. The sample data list fewer than 200,000 clones, and around three fifths of these were observed just once. The top ten clones comprise approximately 12% of the sample. Interpreted using the paper, the time point label stands for: roughly 26 weeks on oral tofacitinib. The treatment or condition label here, explained by the study, means: oral pan-JAK inhibitor, 5-10 mg twice daily.

The sample in question was CD8+ T cells sorted from blood, obtained at week 24, from a patient treated with tofacitinib. The receptors originated from a human donor with alopecia areata.

The J gene is TRBJ2-5, the V gene TRBV14; D not certain. Germline V gives CDR1 SGHDN, CDR2 FVKESK. V lost 4 bases, J lost 0 bases, and 12 bases lay in between. This CDR3 comprises 15 residues. As DNA, the CDR3 is TGTGCCAGCAGCCCGGCAGGCTCGTACCAAGAGACCCAGTACTTC. Amino acid sequence: CASSPAGSYQETQYF.

The V call is TRBV6-1, the J call TRBJ2-1, with D perhaps TRBD1 (6 bases). CDR3 length: 12 residues. CDR1 is MNHNS and CDR2 is SASEGT in the germline V gene. V lost 5 bases to trimming and J lost 5 bases, with 7 bases between them. The CDR3 region is CASSQGNNEQFF. The DNA of the CDR3 is TGTGCCAGCAGTCAGGGGAACAATGAGCAGTTCTTC.

This clone came up a few times. The rearrangement joins TRBV23-1 to TRBJ2-1; 9 nucleotides align to TRBD2. TRBV23-1 is an ORF for which the function is uncertain. This CDR3 has 19 amino acids. V was clipped by 5 bases and J by 0 bases; unmatched bases: 14. Here the CDR3 DNA reads TGCGCCAGCAGTTCATTAAAGCGGGGGGCCCGTTACTCCTACAATGAGCAGTTCTTC. This translates into CASSSLKRGARYSYNEQFF.

The V and J genes are TRBV30 and TRBJ2-1; a possible D gene is TRBD2 (6 bases). The CDR3 spans 14 residues. The germline gives CDR1 GTSNPN, CDR2 SVGIG (reference sequence). The V and J ends lost 6 bases and 0 bases respectively, with 12 bases between them. The CDR3 region has the DNA TGTGCCTGCGCACGGGGGAGCTCCTACAATGAGCAGTTCTTC. This sequence encodes CACARGSSYNEQFF.

The chain uses TRBV2 and TRBJ2-3; D unresolved. The CDR3 spans 13 residues. Trimming cost V 7 bases and J 0 bases, with 8 bases left between them. Germline V CDR1 and CDR2: SNHLY, FYNNEI. The CDR3 here is CASNGPSTDTQYF. The CDR3 nucleotides are TGTGCCAGCAACGGCCCCAGCACAGATACGCAGTATTTT.

This rearrangement joins TRBV12-5 to TRBJ2-7, with D possibly matching TRBD1 (5 bases). The CDR3 consists of 11 residues. From germline, CDR1 is LGHNT and CDR2 FRNRAP. V lost 6 bases and J lost 5, with 8 bases in between. The CDR3 reads CASGRVNEQYF. As DNA, the CDR3 is TGTGCTAGTGGCAGGGTTAACGAGCAGTACTTC.

Only a few counts were recorded for this clone. This chain uses TRBV29-1 with TRBJ2-3; 9 bases align to TRBD2. The CDR3 spans 17 residues. Germline V gives CDR1 SQVTM, CDR2 ANQGSEA. The trim removed 4 bases at V and 1 base at J, leaving 12 bases unmatched. The chain's CDR3 is CSVVLAGVAGGTDTQYF. CDR3 DNA: TGCAGCGTTGTATTAGCGGGGGTCGCTGGGGGCACAGATACGCAGTATTTT.

The chain recombines TRBV19 with TRBJ2-7; 10 bases line up with TRBD1. The CDR3 has 14 residues. With V trimmed by 4 bases and J by 2 bases, 2 bases remained unmatched. Germline loops: CDR1 LNHDA, CDR2 SQIVND (reference sequence). The CDR3 here is CASSTGQGAYEQYF. In DNA, the CDR3 is TGTGCCAGTAGTACTGGACAGGGGGCCTACGAGCAGTACTTC.

The gene calls are TRBV7-2 and TRBJ2-5; D is ambiguous. This CDR3 is built from 16 residues. The germline V and J ends were trimmed by 1 base and 4 bases, with 16 bases remaining between them. From germline, CDR1 is SGHTA and CDR2 FQGNSA. Written as DNA, the CDR3 is TGTGCCAGCAGCTTAGTCGTCTGGAGCCTTGGAGAGACCCAGTACTTC. This sequence encodes CASSLVVWSLGETQYF.

The chain joins TRBV30 to TRBJ1-1; no definite D call. The CDR3 spans 13 residues. The V gene lost 1 base and the J gene lost 1 base, with 7 bases spanning the gap. Germline V gene lookup returns CDR1 GTSNPN and CDR2 SVGIG (reference sequence). CDR3 amino acids: CAWSAARNTEAFF. DNA of the CDR3: TGTGCCTGGAGTGCCGCCAGGAACACTGAAGCTTTCTTT.

J is TRBJ1-2 and V is TRBV29-1; D might be TRBD1 (6 bases). The CDR3 spans 13 residues. V was clipped by 4 bases and J by 3 bases, with 12 bases between them. Germline V CDR1 and CDR2: SQVTM, ANQGSEA. CDR3 sequence: CSVGVQGDYGYTF. CDR3 DNA: TGCAGCGTTGGTGTACAGGGTGACTATGGCTACACCTTC.

The gene calls are TRBV6-5 and TRBJ2-7; D gene unclear. The ends were cut back, 5 bases at V and 7 bases at J, with 12 bases in the middle. From germline, CDR1 is MNHEY and CDR2 SVGAGI. The CDR3 contains 12 residues. The DNA for the CDR3 is TGTGCCAGCAGTGATCACGGGCAAGAGCAGTACTTC. It encodes CASSDHGQEQYF.

This clone was counted only a few times. The chain links TRBV7-2 to TRBJ1-5; 9 nucleotides line up with TRBD1. Per the germline V gene, CDR1 is SGHTA and CDR2 is FQGNSA. The junction had 8 bases not matched to a gene; V was cut back by 5 bases and J by 6 bases. The CDR3 sequence is 15 residues long. The CDR3 DNA reads as TGTGCCAGCAGCCCCCTGGGGACAGGGACTCAGCCCCAGCATTTT. Translation: CASSPLGTGTQPQHF.